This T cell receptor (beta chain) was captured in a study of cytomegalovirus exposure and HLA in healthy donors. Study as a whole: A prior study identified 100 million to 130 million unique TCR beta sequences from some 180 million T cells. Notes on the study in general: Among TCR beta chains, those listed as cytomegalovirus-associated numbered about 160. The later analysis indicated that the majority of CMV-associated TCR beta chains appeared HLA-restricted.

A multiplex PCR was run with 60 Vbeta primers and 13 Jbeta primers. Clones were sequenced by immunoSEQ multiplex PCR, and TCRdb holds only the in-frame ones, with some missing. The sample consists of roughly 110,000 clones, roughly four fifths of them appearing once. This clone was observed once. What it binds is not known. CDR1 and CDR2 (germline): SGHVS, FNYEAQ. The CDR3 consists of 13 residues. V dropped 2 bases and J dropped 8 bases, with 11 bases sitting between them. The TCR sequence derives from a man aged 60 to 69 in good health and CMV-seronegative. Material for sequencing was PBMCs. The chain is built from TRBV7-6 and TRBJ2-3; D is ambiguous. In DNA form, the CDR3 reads TGTGCCAGCAGCTTATATGGAGACGGTACGCAGTATTTT. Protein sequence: CASSLYGDGTQYF.